The present TCR beta chain was sequenced within a study of T cells in Graves' hyperthyroidism and ophthalmopathy. Whole-study context: At initial diagnosis, before any treatment had begun, peripheral blood was obtained.

This CDR3 is built from 18 residues. Germline CDR1 reads SEHNR; CDR2 reads FQNEAQ (reference sequence). With 5 bases removed from V and 3 bases from J, the gap between germline ends came to 23 bases. Each diagnosis drew on symptoms, thyroxine, TRAb, thyroid ultrasound and orbital computed tomography findings. Amplification of TCR beta CDR3 regions was performed using RNA transcripts as template. First-round RT-PCR with HTBI primers amplified the TCR CDR3 region. Via MiXCR, TCRdb re-called the multiplex PCR reads, giving one row per CDR3 protein. This repertoire shows under 800,000 distinct CDR3 sequences, 13% to 15% found once; its top ten account for 9.5% to 13%. Only one count was recorded for this clonotype. Its antigen is unknown. Findings and limits, study-wide: Ophthalmopathy and stable hyperthyroidism were told apart by a 13 V-J model. In blood, most of the thyroid clonotypes expanded above 0.001 were also present.

This TCR was sampled from a woman between 18 and 29 years old with Graves' hyperthyroidism. Sequencing was done on a sample of blood. The chain uses TRBV7-9 and TRBJ2-4; weak D call: TRBD2 (9 bases). In nucleotides, the CDR3 is TGTGCCAGCAGCCCCCGGACAGGGACTAGCACTGGCAAAAACATTCAGTACTTC. Its protein is CASSPRTGTSTGKNIQYF.